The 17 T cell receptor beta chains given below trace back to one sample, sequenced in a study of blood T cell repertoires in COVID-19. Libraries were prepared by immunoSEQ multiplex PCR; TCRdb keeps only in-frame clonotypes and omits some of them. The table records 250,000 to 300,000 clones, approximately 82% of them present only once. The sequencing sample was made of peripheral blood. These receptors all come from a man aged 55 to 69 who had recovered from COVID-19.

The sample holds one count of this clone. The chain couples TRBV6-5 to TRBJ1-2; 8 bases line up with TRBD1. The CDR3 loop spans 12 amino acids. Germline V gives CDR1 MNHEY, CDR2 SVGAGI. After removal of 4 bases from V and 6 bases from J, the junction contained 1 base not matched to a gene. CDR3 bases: TGTGCCAGCAGTTCGACAGGGGATGGCTACACCTTC. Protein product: CASSSTGDGYTF.

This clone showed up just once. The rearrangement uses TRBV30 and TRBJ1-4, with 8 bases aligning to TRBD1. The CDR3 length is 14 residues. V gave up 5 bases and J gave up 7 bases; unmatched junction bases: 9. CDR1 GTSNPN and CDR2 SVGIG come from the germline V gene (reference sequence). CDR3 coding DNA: TGTGCCTGGGTTCCCAGGGGGCGGACTGAAAAACTGTTTTTT. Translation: CAWVPRGRTEKLFF.

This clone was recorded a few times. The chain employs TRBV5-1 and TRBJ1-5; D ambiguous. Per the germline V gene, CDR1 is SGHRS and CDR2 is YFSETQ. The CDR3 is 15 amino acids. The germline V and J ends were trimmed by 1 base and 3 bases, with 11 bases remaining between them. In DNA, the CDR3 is TGCGCCAGCAGCTTGACTCTGGGCCCCAATCAGCCCCAGCATTTT. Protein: CASSLTLGPNQPQHF. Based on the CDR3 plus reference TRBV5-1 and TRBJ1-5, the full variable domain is KAGVTQTPRYLIKTRGQQVTLSCSPISGHRSVSWYQQTPGQGLQFLFEYFSETQRNKGNFPGRFSGRQFSNSRSEMNVSTLELGDSALYLCASSLTLGPNQPQHFGDGTRLSIL.

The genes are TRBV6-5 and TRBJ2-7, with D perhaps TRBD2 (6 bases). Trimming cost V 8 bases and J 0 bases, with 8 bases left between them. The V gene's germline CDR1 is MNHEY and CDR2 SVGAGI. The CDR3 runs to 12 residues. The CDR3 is CASGGSSYEQYF. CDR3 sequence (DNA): TGTGCCAGCGGGGGGAGCTCCTACGAGCAGTACTTC.

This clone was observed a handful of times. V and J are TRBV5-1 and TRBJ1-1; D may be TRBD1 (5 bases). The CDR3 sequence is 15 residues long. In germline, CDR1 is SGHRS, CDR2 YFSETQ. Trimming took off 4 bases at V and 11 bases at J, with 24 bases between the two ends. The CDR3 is CASSPGAGNSRWAFF. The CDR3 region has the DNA TGCGCCAGCAGCCCTGGGGCGGGGAACTCCAGGTGGGCTTTCTTT. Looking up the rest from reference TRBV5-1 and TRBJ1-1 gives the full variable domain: KAGVTQTPRYLIKTRGQQVTLSCSPISGHRSVSWYQQTPGQGLQFLFEYFSETQRNKGNFPGRFSGRQFSNSRSEMNVSTLELGDSALYLCASSPGAGNSRWAFFGQGTRLTVV.

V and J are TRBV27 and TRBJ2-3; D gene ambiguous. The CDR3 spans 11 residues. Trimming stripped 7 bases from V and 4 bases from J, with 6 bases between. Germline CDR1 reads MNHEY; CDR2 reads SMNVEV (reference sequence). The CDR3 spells CASISADTQYF. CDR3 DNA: TGTGCCAGCATCTCAGCAGATACGCAGTATTTT.

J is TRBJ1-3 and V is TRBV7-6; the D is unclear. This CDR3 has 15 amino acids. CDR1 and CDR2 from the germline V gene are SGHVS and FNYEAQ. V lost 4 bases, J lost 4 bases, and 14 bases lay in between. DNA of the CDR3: TGTGCCAGCAGCTCGGAGGGCGCGGGAGGAAACACCATATATTTT. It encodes CASSSEGAGGNTIYF.

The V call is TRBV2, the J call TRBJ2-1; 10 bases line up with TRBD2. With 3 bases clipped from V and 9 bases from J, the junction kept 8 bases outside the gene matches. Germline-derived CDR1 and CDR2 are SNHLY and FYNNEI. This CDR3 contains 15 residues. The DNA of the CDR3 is TGTGCCAGCAGTGATGTGCTAGCTAGCGGGGGTGAGCAGTTCTTC. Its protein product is CASSDVLASGGEQFF.

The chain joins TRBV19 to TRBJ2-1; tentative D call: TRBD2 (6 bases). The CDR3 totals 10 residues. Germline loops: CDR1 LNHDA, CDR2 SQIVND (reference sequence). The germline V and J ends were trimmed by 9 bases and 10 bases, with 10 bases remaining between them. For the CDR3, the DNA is TGTGCCAGCTCCGCGGGGGAGCAGTTCTTC. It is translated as CASSAGEQFF.

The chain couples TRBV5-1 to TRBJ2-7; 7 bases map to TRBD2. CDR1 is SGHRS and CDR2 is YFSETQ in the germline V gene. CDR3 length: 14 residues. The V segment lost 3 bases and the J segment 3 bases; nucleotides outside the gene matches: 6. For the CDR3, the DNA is TGCGCCAGCAGCTCCATTCGGGGGGACTACGAGCAGTACTTC. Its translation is CASSSIRGDYEQYF.

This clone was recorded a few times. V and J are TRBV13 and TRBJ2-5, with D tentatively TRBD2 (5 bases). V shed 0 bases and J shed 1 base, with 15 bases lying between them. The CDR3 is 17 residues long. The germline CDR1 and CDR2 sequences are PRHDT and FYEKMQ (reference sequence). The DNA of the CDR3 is TGTGCCAGCAGCTTAGGCTCTTCGCGGGTCTTCCAAGAGACCCAGTACTTC. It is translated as CASSLGSSRVFQETQYF.

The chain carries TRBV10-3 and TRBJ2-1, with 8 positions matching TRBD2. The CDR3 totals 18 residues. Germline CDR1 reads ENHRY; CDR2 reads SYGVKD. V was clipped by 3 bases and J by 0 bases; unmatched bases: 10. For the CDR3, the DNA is TGTGCCATCAGTGACCTTACTAGCGGAGGGTTCTCCTACAATGAGCAGTTCTTC. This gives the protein CAISDLTSGGFSYNEQFF.

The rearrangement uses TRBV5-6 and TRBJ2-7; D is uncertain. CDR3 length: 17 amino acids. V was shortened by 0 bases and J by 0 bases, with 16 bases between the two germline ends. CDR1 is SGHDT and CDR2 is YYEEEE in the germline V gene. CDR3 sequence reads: CASSLAPSTGFSYEQYF. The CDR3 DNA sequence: TGTGCCAGCAGCTTGGCCCCCTCCACCGGTTTCTCCTACGAGCAGTACTTC.

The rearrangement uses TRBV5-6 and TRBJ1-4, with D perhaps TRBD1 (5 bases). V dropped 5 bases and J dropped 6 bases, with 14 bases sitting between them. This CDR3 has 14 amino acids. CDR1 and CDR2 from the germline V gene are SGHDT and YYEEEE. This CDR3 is CASSSDPQDEKLFF. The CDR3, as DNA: TGTGCCAGCAGTTCAGACCCACAGGATGAAAAACTGTTTTTT.

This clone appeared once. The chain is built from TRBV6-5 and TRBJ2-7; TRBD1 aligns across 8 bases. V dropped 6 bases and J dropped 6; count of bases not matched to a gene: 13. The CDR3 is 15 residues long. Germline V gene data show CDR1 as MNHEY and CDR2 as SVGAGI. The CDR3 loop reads CASSFAPGTGSEQYF. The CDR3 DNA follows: TGTGCCAGCAGCTTCGCACCCGGGACAGGTTCCGAGCAGTACTTC.

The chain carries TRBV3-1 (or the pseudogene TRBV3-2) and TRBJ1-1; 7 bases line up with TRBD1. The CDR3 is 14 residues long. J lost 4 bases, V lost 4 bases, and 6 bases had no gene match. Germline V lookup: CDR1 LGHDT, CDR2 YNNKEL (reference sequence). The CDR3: CASSPQGQITEAFF. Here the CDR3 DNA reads TGTGCCAGCAGCCCCCAGGGACAGATCACTGAAGCTTTCTTT.

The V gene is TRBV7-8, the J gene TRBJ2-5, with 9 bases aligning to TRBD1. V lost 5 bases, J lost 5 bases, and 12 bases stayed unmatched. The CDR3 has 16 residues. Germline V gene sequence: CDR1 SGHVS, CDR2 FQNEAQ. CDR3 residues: CASSPWDTGGLETQYF. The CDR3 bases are TGTGCCAGCAGCCCATGGGATACAGGGGGCTTGGAGACCCAGTACTTC.